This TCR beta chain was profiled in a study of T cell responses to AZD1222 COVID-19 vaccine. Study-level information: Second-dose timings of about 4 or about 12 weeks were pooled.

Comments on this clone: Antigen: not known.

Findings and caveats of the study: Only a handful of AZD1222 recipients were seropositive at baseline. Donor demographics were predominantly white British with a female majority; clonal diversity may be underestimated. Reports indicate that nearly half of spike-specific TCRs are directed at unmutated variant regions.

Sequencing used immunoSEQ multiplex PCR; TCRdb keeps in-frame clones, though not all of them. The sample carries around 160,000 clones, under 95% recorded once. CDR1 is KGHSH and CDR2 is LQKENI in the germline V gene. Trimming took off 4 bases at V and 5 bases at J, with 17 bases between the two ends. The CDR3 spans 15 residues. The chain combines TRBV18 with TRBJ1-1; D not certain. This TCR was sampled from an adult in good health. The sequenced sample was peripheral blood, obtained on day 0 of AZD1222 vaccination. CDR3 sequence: CASSQRTFPGTEAFF. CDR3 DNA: TGTGCCAGCTCACAGCGGACCTTCCCGGGTACTGAAGCTTTCTTT.